This T cell receptor (beta chain) stems from a study of spatial heterogeneity in lung cancer. Study-wide findings and caveats: There were more appearances of ubiquitous expanded tumor TCRs in blood at resection than at follow-up.

Time point: blood at routine non-recurrence follow-up after resection. Each CDR3 protein gets one entry after TCRdb re-called the 5' RACE reads with MiXCR. The table shows approximately 110,000 distinct CDR3 sequences, with less than 14% occurring only once. The CDR3 extends over 15 amino acids. Germline V gene sequence: CDR1 SGHTA, CDR2 FQGNSA. J was trimmed by 2 bases and V by 5 bases; bases with no gene match: 4. As concerns this clonotype: The target antigen is unknown.

This chain links TRBV7-2 with TRBJ2-1, with 9 bases aligning to TRBD1. This sequence was found in a female donor with early-stage non-small cell lung cancer. Sequences were derived from PBMCs, sampled at follow-up. The CDR3 here is CASSDRDRAYNEQFF. The CDR3 nucleotides read TGTGCCAGCAGCGATCGGGACAGGGCCTACAATGAGCAGTTCTTC.